Listed here are 23 T cell receptor beta chains from one sample, sequenced in a study of blood T cell repertoires in COVID-19. The assay was immunoSEQ multiplex PCR, and TCRdb's table has in-frame clones only and misses some. This sample has under 300,000 clones, with around four fifths found just once. The sample consisted of peripheral blood. These receptors originate from a woman aged 60-75 years with active or convalescent COVID-19.

The chain uses TRBV6-6 and TRBJ2-1, with TRBD2 identical over 10 bases. The germline V gene encodes CDR1 MNHNY and CDR2 SVGAGI (reference sequence). With 5 bases clipped from V and 0 bases from J, the junction kept 10 bases outside the gene matches. The length of the CDR3 is 18 residues. The CDR3 sequence is CASSRGTSEFSSYNEQFF. CDR3 sequence (DNA): TGTGCCAGCAGTCGTGGGACTAGCGAGTTTAGCTCCTACAATGAGCAGTTCTTC.

The CDR3 loop reads CASSSGQGGSETQYF. In nucleotides, the CDR3 is TGTGCCAGCAGTTCCGGACAGGGGGGATCGGAGACCCAGTACTTC. The gene calls are TRBV2 and TRBJ2-5; 10 nucleotides align to TRBD1. The V segment lost 5 bases and the J segment 5 bases; nucleotides outside the gene matches: 8. This CDR3 is built from 15 residues. The germline gives CDR1 SNHLY, CDR2 FYNNEI.

This clone was observed a handful of times. This chain connects TRBV5-4 to TRBJ1-1, with 7 bases that match TRBD1. This CDR3 comprises 13 residues. J was trimmed by 7 bases and V by 4 bases; bases with no gene match: 7. Germline V gene sequence: CDR1 SGHNT, CDR2 YYREEE (reference sequence). In DNA, the CDR3 is TGTGCCAGCAGCATCCGAGGGGACAGTGAAGCTTTCTTT. This sequence encodes CASSIRGDSEAFF.

The genes are TRBV29-1 and TRBJ2-7, with 8 positions matching TRBD2. Germline CDR1 reads SQVTM; CDR2 reads ANQGSEA. V was clipped by 7 bases and J by 0 bases; unmatched bases: 8. The CDR3 has 14 residues. The CDR3 is CSAGLSGGSYEQYF. In DNA form, the CDR3 reads TGCAGCGCAGGGTTGAGCGGGGGCTCCTACGAGCAGTACTTC.

The chain joins TRBV6-5 to TRBJ1-5, with D possibly matching TRBD1 (6 bases). The CDR3 spans 15 residues. In germline, CDR1 is MNHEY, CDR2 SVGAGI. Trimming took off 7 bases at V and 2 bases at J, with 15 bases between the two ends. The CDR3 DNA is TGTGCCAGCACCACCGGCAGGGGCGGCAATCAGCCCCAGCATTTT. Translated: CASTTGRGGNQPQHF.

This clone was counted only a few times. The V gene is TRBV5-1, the J gene TRBJ2-5; D remains ambiguous. Trimming removed 0 bases from V and 1 base from J, with 7 bases in between. CDR3 size: 14 residues. Germline CDR1 reads SGHRS; CDR2 reads YFSETQ. The CDR3 DNA reads TGCGCCAGCAGCTTGGGACACCTCCAAGAGACCCAGTACTTC. Its protein product is CASSLGHLQETQYF.

The rearrangement links TRBV2 to TRBJ2-3, with 8 bases identical to TRBD2. This CDR3 has 15 residues. Germline-derived CDR1 and CDR2 are SNHLY and FYNNEI. The J segment lost 1 base and the V segment lost 5 bases, leaving 5 bases of the junction unmatched. Written as DNA, the CDR3 is TGTGCCAGCAGTCTTACTAGCGGCCGCACAGATACGCAGTATTTT. It translates to CASSLTSGRTDTQYF.

The V and J genes are TRBV28 and TRBJ1-4; D is possibly TRBD1 (5 bases). The germline V gene has CDR1 MDHEN and CDR2 SYDVKM. There are 16 residues in the CDR3. V was shortened by 6 bases and J by 4 bases, with 18 bases between the two germline ends. The CDR3 loop reads CASSRSPEGDNEKLFF. In DNA, the CDR3 is TGTGCCAGCAGCCGATCACCCGAAGGGGATAATGAAAAACTGTTTTTT.

The chain couples TRBV30 to TRBJ1-5; D is possibly TRBD1 (6 bases). Trimming shortened V by 2 bases and J by 1 base, and 18 bases separated the two germline ends. The CDR3 runs to 17 residues. Germline V CDR1 and CDR2: GTSNPN, SVGIG (reference sequence). CDR3 nucleotides: TGTGCCTGGAGTATGGGACAAATCTCAGGGAGCAATCAGCCCCAGCATTTT. Translating gives CAWSMGQISGSNQPQHF.

DNA of the CDR3: TGTGCCATCAGTGACAGGGGTTTTACTGAAGCTTTCTTT. It encodes CAISDRGFTEAFF. This rearrangement joins TRBV10-3 to TRBJ1-1; possible D gene TRBD1, 6 bases. Germline CDR1 is ENHRY and CDR2 is SYGVKD. Trimming took off 3 bases at V and 5 bases at J, with 10 bases between the two ends. The CDR3 has 13 amino acids.

The rearrangement joins TRBV2 to TRBJ2-7; no clear D gene. Germline CDR1 SNHLY, CDR2 FYNNEI. The CDR3 extends over 10 amino acids. Trimming shortened V by 5 bases and J by 7 bases, and 6 bases separated the two germline ends. This CDR3 is CASSREEQYF. In DNA form, the CDR3 reads TGTGCCAGCAGTAGAGAAGAGCAGTACTTC.

The J gene is TRBJ2-1, the V gene TRBV5-1; TRBD2 matches 8 bases. This CDR3 has 18 residues. J lost 8 bases, V lost 4 bases, and 20 bases had no gene match. Per the germline V gene, CDR1 is SGHRS and CDR2 is YFSETQ. DNA for the CDR3: TGCGCCAGCAGCCGGCGAACACCGGGACTAGAAGAAGTCCATGAGCAGTTCTTC. This encodes CASSRRTPGLEEVHEQFF.

The V call is TRBV10-3, the J call TRBJ1-1; TRBD1 matches 10 bases. Germline V CDR1 and CDR2: ENHRY, SYGVKD. The CDR3 totals 17 residues. V gave up 3 bases and J gave up 0 bases; unmatched junction bases: 7. In DNA, the CDR3 is TGTGCCATCAGTGATCCCGGACAGGGGGGGCTGAACACTGAAGCTTTCTTT. It encodes CAISDPGQGGLNTEAFF.

This clone has ten or more counts. The chain is built from TRBV11-3 and TRBJ2-1; D not resolved. The germline V and J ends were trimmed by 5 bases and 8 bases, with 16 bases remaining between them. Germline assignment: CDR1 SGHNT and CDR2 YENEEA. This CDR3 contains 14 residues. The CDR3 protein is CASSPNNLLHEQFF. The CDR3, as DNA: TGTGCCAGCAGCCCTAACAACTTACTACATGAGCAGTTCTTC.

This chain uses TRBV5-8 with TRBJ2-1; D unresolved. The CDR3 has 11 residues. Germline CDR1 is SGHTS and CDR2 is YDEGEE. Between the trimmed V and J ends, which lost 2 bases and 10 bases, there was a span of 7 bases. For the CDR3, the DNA is TGTGCCAGCAGCTTTTCAATGGAGCAGTTCTTC. Amino acids: CASSFSMEQFF.

In the case of this clone: Relative to the germline gene, one junction end is altered; a read error may explain this. The rearrangement links TRBV7-7 to TRBJ1-4; D is unresolved. Germline-derived CDR1 and CDR2 are SSHAT and FNYEAQ (reference sequence). The CDR3 consists of 15 residues. CDR3 in DNA: TGTGCTAGCAGCTTATCAGGCAGCGAGGGAGAAAAACTGTTTTTT. This sequence encodes CASSLSGSEGEKLFF.

J is TRBJ2-1 and V is TRBV30; tentative D call: TRBD1 (5 bases). This CDR3 is built from 12 residues. V lost 2 bases to trimming and J lost 5 bases, with 7 bases between them. Germline CDR1 reads GTSNPN; CDR2 reads SVGIG (reference sequence). The CDR3 here is CAWSPGHNEQFF. The DNA for the CDR3 is TGTGCCTGGAGTCCAGGGCACAATGAGCAGTTCTTC.

The chain couples TRBV5-6 to TRBJ2-7; D is unclear. V shed 5 bases and J shed 3 bases, with 9 bases lying between them. The length of the CDR3 is 12 residues. CDR1 SGHDT and CDR2 YYEEEE come from the germline V gene. Here the CDR3 DNA reads TGTGCCAGCAGTCTGACTGGCTACGAGCAGTACGTC. Protein sequence: CASSLTGYEQYV.

J is TRBJ2-3 and V is TRBV5-6; the match to TRBD1 covers 8 bases. This CDR3 spans 13 amino acids. V was pared by 5 bases and J by 6 bases, with 5 bases of the junction left unmatched. Looked up from germline, CDR1 is SGHDT and CDR2 is YYEEEE. The CDR3 DNA sequence: TGTGCCAGCAGACCAGGGGGCATGGATACGCAGTATTTT. The encoded protein is CASRPGGMDTQYF.

This clone has a handful of counts. V and J are TRBV24-1 and TRBJ2-1; 10 nucleotides match TRBD2. With 1 base clipped from V and 4 bases from J, the junction kept 6 bases outside the gene matches. Germline CDR1 is KGHDR and CDR2 is SFDVKD. The CDR3 spans 17 residues. CDR3 in DNA: TGTGCCACCAGTGATTTTGCTATAGCGGGAGGTTACAATGAGCAGTTCTTC. It codes for CATSDFAIAGGYNEQFF.

This clone was counted a single time. The rearrangement joins TRBV14 to TRBJ2-2; D unresolved. The CDR3 is 17 amino acids. Germline V gives CDR1 SGHDN, CDR2 FVKESK. V was trimmed by 1 base and J by 5 bases, leaving 17 bases between them. The chain's CDR3 is CASSQVQRRPGTGELFF. The CDR3 DNA reads TGTGCCAGCAGCCAAGTCCAGCGACGCCCGGGTACCGGGGAGCTGTTTTTT.

The chain combines TRBV7-2 with TRBJ2-5; D might be TRBD1 (5 bases). The CDR3 sequence is 15 residues long. Trimming stripped 2 bases from V and 2 bases from J, with 12 bases between. Looked up from germline, CDR1 is SGHTA and CDR2 is FQGNSA. CDR3 residues: CASSLSGRAQETQYF. DNA of the CDR3: TGTGCCAGCAGCTTATCCGGCAGGGCACAAGAGACCCAGTACTTC. The complete variable domain, with remaining parts taken from reference TRBV7-2 and TRBJ2-5, reads GAGVSQSPSNKVTEKGKDVELRCDPISGHTALYWYRQSLGQGLEFLIYFQGNSAPDKSGLPSDRFSAERTGGSVSTLTIQRTQQEDSAVYLCASSLSGRAQETQYFGPGTRLLVL.

V is TRBV4-2 and J is TRBJ1-1; TRBD1 is a possible D gene (6 bases). From germline, CDR1 is LGHNA and CDR2 YNFKEQ. The CDR3 length is 16 residues. Trimming left V 4 bases short and J 6 bases short, with 21 bases between. The CDR3 reads CASSPQLGHPGPEAFF. DNA for the CDR3: TGTGCCAGCAGCCCCCAGCTGGGACACCCGGGCCCTGAAGCTTTCTTT.